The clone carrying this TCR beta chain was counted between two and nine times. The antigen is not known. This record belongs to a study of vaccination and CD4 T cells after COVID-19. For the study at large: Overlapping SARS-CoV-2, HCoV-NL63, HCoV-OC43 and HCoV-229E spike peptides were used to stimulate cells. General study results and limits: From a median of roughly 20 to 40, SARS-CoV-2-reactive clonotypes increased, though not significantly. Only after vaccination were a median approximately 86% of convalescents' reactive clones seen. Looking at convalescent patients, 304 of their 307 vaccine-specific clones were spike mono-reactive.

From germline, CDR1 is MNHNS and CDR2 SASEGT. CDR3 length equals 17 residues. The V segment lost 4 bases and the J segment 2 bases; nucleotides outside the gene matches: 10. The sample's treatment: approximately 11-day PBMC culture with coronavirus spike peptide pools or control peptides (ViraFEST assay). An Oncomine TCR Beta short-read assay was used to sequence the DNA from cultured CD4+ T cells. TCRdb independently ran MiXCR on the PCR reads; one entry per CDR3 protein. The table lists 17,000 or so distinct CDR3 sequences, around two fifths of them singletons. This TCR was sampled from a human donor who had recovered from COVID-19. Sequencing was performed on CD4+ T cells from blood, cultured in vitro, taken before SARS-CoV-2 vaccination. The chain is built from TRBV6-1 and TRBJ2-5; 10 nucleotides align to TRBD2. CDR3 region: CASSAILAGGNQETQYF. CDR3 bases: TGTGCCAGCAGTGCCATTTTAGCGGGAGGTAATCAAGAGACCCAGTACTTC.